The 30 T cell receptor beta chains presented below share a single source sample, sequenced in a study of blood T cell repertoires in COVID-19. Assay: immunoSEQ multiplex PCR; the TCRdb copy retains only in-frame clones and omits some. This table holds roughly 46,000 clones, around nine tenths found once. Input material: peripheral blood. The source of these receptors is a human donor with active COVID-19. The donor label of this sample is uncertain.

In its sample, this clone was seen a few times. The chain uses TRBV4-1 and TRBJ1-2; the D is unclear. Between the trimmed V and J ends, which lost 2 bases and 4 bases, there was a span of 8 bases. Germline CDR1 and CDR2: MGHRA and YSYEKL. The CDR3 runs 13 residues. This CDR3 reads CASSQNRGYGYTF. The CDR3 region has the DNA TGCGCCAGCAGCCAAAACCGAGGCTATGGCTACACCTTC.

The count of this clone is one. V gene TRBV6-2 or TRBV6-3 combines with J gene TRBJ1-2; D gene unclear. Germline V lookup: CDR1 MNHEY, CDR2 SVGEGT. Trimming left V 5 bases short and J 8 bases short, with 15 bases between. The CDR3 runs 13 residues. CDR3: CASSLGASGGYTF. In DNA form, the CDR3 reads TGTGCCAGCAGTCTGGGCGCTTCTGGGGGCTACACCTTC.

The chain joins TRBV7-2 to TRBJ2-5, with 7 bases identical to TRBD2. CDR1 SGHTA and CDR2 FQGNSA come from the germline V gene. V was pared by 5 bases and J by 4 bases, with 7 bases of the junction left unmatched. CDR3 length equals 14 residues. This CDR3 is CASSPGLVRETQYF. CDR3 bases: TGTGCCAGCAGCCCAGGACTAGTTAGAGAGACCCAGTACTTC. Full variable domain (rest looked up from reference TRBV7-2 and TRBJ2-5): GAGVSQSPSNKVTEKGKDVELRCDPISGHTALYWYRQSLGQGLEFLIYFQGNSAPDKSGLPSDRFSAERTGGSVSTLTIQRTQQEDSAVYLCASSPGLVRETQYFGPGTRLLVL.

The chain couples TRBV5-8 to TRBJ2-3; 9 bases are a match to TRBD1. There are 15 residues in the CDR3. The germline CDR1 and CDR2 sequences are SGHTS and YDEGEE. V trimming: 1 base; J trimming: 6 bases; junction bases outside the gene matches: 6. As DNA, the CDR3 is TGTGCCAGCAGCTTGATTGGACAGGGGATGGATACGCAGTATTTT. Amino acid sequence: CASSLIGQGMDTQYF.

The chain employs TRBV20-1 and TRBJ1-2; 7 nucleotides agree with TRBD1. The germline V gene has CDR1 DFQATT and CDR2 SNEGSKA (reference sequence). The CDR3 consists of 15 residues. J lost 2 bases, V lost 3 bases, and 9 bases had no gene match. CDR3 bases: TGCAGTGCTAGTGAAAGCAGGGGGGAGAACTATGGCTACACCTTC. It translates to CSASESRGENYGYTF.

The DNA for the CDR3 is TGCGCCAGCGGAGCAACTCCAGGGGTTGGCTATGGCTACACCTTC. Amino acid sequence: CASGATPGVGYGYTF. This rearrangement joins TRBV5-1 to TRBJ1-2, with D possibly matching TRBD1 (6 bases). The CDR3 length is 15 residues. CDR1 is SGHRS, CDR2 YFSETQ, per germline. V was shortened by 7 bases and J by 4 bases, with 20 bases between the two germline ends.

V gene TRBV27 combines with J gene TRBJ2-5; 9 nucleotides line up with TRBD2. J was trimmed by 4 bases and V by 1 base; bases with no gene match: 4. This CDR3 has 15 residues. Germline V gene sequence: CDR1 MNHEY, CDR2 SMNVEV (reference sequence). CDR3 coding DNA: TGTGCCAGCAGTTTATTGGTAGCGGGGGTAGAGACCCAGTACTTC. It is translated as CASSLLVAGVETQYF.

The chain combines TRBV5-1 with TRBJ1-6; no clear D. Trimming cost V 0 bases and J 12 bases, with 10 bases left between them. This CDR3 has 13 amino acids. Per the germline V gene, CDR1 is SGHRS and CDR2 is YFSETQ. CDR3 sequence: CASSLAVGEPLHF. The CDR3, as DNA: TGCGCCAGCAGCTTGGCCGTCGGGGAACCCCTCCACTTT.

V and J are TRBV4-1 and TRBJ1-6, with TRBD1 matching over 8 bases. CDR3 length: 18 residues. V was clipped by 0 bases and J by 5 bases; unmatched bases: 9. The germline V gene encodes CDR1 MGHRA and CDR2 YSYEKL. CDR3 residues: CASSQDNQGASHNSPLHF. CDR3 DNA sequence: TGCGCCAGCAGCCAAGACAACCAGGGGGCAAGCCATAATTCACCCCTCCACTTT.

This clone was observed once. The chain is built from TRBV6-5 and TRBJ1-2; 8 bases fit TRBD1. The length of the CDR3 is 15 residues. Germline-derived CDR1 and CDR2 are MNHEY and SVGAGI. V lost 5 bases, J lost 5 bases, and 10 bases stayed unmatched. The DNA of the CDR3 is TGTGCCAGCAGTATGGGGACAGGTGGGGCTTATGGCTACACCTTC. It specifies CASSMGTGGAYGYTF.

In DNA, the CDR3 is TGTGCCAGCAGCCAGGACGGGACAGCGGCTTCCTACGAGCAGTACTTC. Its translation is CASSQDGTAASYEQYF. The V gene is TRBV13, the J gene TRBJ2-7; 7 bases line up with TRBD1. From germline, CDR1 is PRHDT and CDR2 FYEKMQ (reference sequence). Losses at the gene ends were 5 bases for V and 1 base for J; bases not matched to a gene: 11. The CDR3 sequence is 16 residues long.

The chain combines TRBV15 with TRBJ1-4, with D uncertain. This CDR3 region has 13 residues. Trimming took 6 bases from V and 4 from J, leaving 9 bases between them. The germline CDR1 and CDR2 sequences are LNHNV and YYDKDF (reference sequence). CDR3 loop: CATSSQLNEKLFF. CDR3 bases: TGTGCCACCAGTTCCCAACTTAATGAAAAACTGTTTTTT.

The chain combines TRBV6-5 with TRBJ1-1, with unresolved D. Germline lookup yields CDR1 MNHEY and CDR2 SVGAGI. Trimming removed 8 bases at V and 7 bases at J, with 17 bases between. CDR3 length: 13 residues. For the CDR3, the DNA is TGTGCCAGCTCGATACACCTTGGTAATGAAGCTTTCTTT. Amino acid sequence: CASSIHLGNEAFF.

This chain connects TRBV4-1 to TRBJ1-2, with D unclear. V was trimmed by 1 base and J by 6 bases, leaving 15 bases between them. The germline gives CDR1 MGHRA, CDR2 YSYEKL. CDR3 length: 15 residues. The CDR3 DNA is TGCGCCAGCAGCCAAGGGGCCCTAAGGAGGGATGGCTACACCTTC. It encodes CASSQGALRRDGYTF.

Only one count was recorded for this clone. V usage is TRBV7-6 and J usage is TRBJ2-1; the match to TRBD2 covers 9 bases. V was clipped by 3 bases and J by 1 base; unmatched bases: 16. The germline CDR1 and CDR2 sequences are SGHVS and FNYEAQ. The length of the CDR3 is 20 residues. CDR3 bases: TGTGCCAGCAGCTTGGGCATAGCGGGAGATGTAAGTGGGTCCTACAATGAGCAGTTCTTC. It yields the protein CASSLGIAGDVSGSYNEQFF. The variable domain in full, with the rest retrieved from reference TRBV7-6 and TRBJ2-1, is GAGVSQSPRYKVTKRGQDVALRCDPISGHVSLYWYRQALGQGPEFLTYFNYEAQQDKSGLPNDRFSAERPEGSISTLTIQRTEQRDSAMYRCASSLGIAGDVSGSYNEQFFGPGTRLTVL.

This clone was seen once. The chain is built from TRBV2 and TRBJ2-7; D is possibly TRBD1 (6 bases). CDR3 length: 14 amino acids. In germline, CDR1 is SNHLY, CDR2 FYNNEI. V dropped 6 bases and J dropped 0 bases, with 12 bases sitting between them. CDR3 residues: CASRVGGTSYEQYF. CDR3 in DNA: TGTGCCAGCAGGGTAGGGGGTACCTCCTACGAGCAGTACTTC.

The chain links TRBV28 to TRBJ2-7; TRBD2 matches 11 bases. CDR3 length: 23 residues. Germline trimming cut 5 bases from V and 0 bases from J; bases unmatched to any gene: 27. Germline V gene sequence: CDR1 MDHEN, CDR2 SYDVKM. The chain's CDR3 is CASSRLGQGFGMTSGASSYEQYF. The CDR3 region has the DNA TGTGCCAGCAGTCGCCTGGGACAGGGATTCGGAATGACTAGCGGGGCGAGCTCCTACGAGCAGTACTTC.

The CDR3 DNA is TGTGCCAGCTGTTTCGCGGAGACCCAGTACTTC. Amino acid sequence: CASCFAETQYF. The V gene is TRBV2, the J gene TRBJ2-5; the D is unclear. The CDR3 is 11 amino acids. Germline assignment: CDR1 SNHLY and CDR2 FYNNEI. V lost 8 bases and J 5 bases, leaving 9 bases between the germline ends.

V usage is TRBV2 and J usage is TRBJ2-7, with a tentative D call TRBD1 (6 bases). Germline CDR1 and CDR2: SNHLY and FYNNEI. V lost 4 bases to trimming and J lost 4 bases, with 11 bases between them. This CDR3 has 13 amino acids. The CDR3 protein is CASSVKQGYEQYF. In DNA, the CDR3 is TGTGCCAGCAGTGTCAAACAGGGATACGAGCAGTACTTC.

The chain carries TRBV5-4 and TRBJ2-7; D call uncertain. This CDR3 is built from 12 residues. Germline CDR1 reads SGHNT; CDR2 reads YYREEE (reference sequence). Between the trimmed V and J ends, which lost 3 bases and 3 bases, there was a span of 7 bases. The CDR3 nucleotides are TGTGCCAGCAGCTCGCTAGGCTACGAGCAGTACTTC. Translating gives CASSSLGYEQYF. Using reference TRBV5-4 and TRBJ2-7 for the parts outside the CDR3, the full variable domain is ETGVTQSPTHLIKTRGQQVTLRCSSQSGHNTVSWYQQALGQGPQFIFQYYREEENGRGNFPPRFSGLQFPNYSSELNVNALELDDSALYLCASSSLGYEQYFGPGTRLTVT.

A single count supports this clone. The rearrangement uses TRBV9 and TRBJ1-1; maybe TRBD1 (5 bases). CDR1 and CDR2 from the germline V gene are SGDLS and YYNGEE. The germline V and J ends were trimmed by 3 bases and 1 base, with 10 bases remaining between them. CDR3 length: 14 amino acids. CDR3 loop: CASSGFRGNTEAFF. In DNA form, the CDR3 reads TGTGCCAGCAGCGGTTTTAGGGGGAACACTGAAGCTTTCTTT.

The chain links TRBV19 to TRBJ2-7; 7 nucleotides match TRBD1. V was pared by 5 bases and J by 4 bases, with 5 bases of the junction left unmatched. The CDR3 has 13 residues. Per germline, CDR1 LNHDA and CDR2 SQIVND (reference sequence). For the CDR3, the DNA is TGTGCCAGTAGTCAGGGGGAGTGGTACGAGCAGTACTTC. Protein: CASSQGEWYEQYF.

V gene TRBV6-5 combines with J gene TRBJ1-1, with D uncertain. The V gene's germline CDR1 is MNHEY and CDR2 SVGAGI. This CDR3 has 11 residues. V shed 2 bases and J shed 8 bases, with 6 bases lying between them. The CDR3, as DNA: TGTGCCAGCAGTTACGCGGGCGAAGCTTTCTTT. Translating it yields CASSYAGEAFF.

This rearrangement joins TRBV23-1 to TRBJ2-6; 9 bases map to TRBD1. TRBV23-1 is flagged as an ORF with uncertain function. The trim removed 4 bases at V and 4 bases at J, leaving 8 bases unmatched. CDR3 length: 17 residues. CDR3 DNA sequence: TGCGCCAGCAGTCCACCCGACAGGGGGAGCGGGGCCAACGTCCTGACTTTC. It yields the protein CASSPPDRGSGANVLTF.

This clone was detected once. The chain links TRBV11-2 to TRBJ2-7; TRBD1 matches 9 bases. V shed 5 bases, J shed 6 bases, and the junction held 5 bases outside the gene matches. The CDR3 length is 13 residues. Germline lookup yields CDR1 SGHAT and CDR2 FQNNGV. The CDR3, as DNA: TGTGCCAGCAGCCCGACGGACAGGGGCGAGCAGTACTTC. Translation gives CASSPTDRGEQYF.

This clone was recorded once. The chain carries TRBV2 and TRBJ2-5, with 7 bases identical to TRBD2. V shed 6 bases and J 4 bases; nucleotides not matched to a gene: 5. There are 13 residues in the CDR3. In germline, CDR1 is SNHLY, CDR2 FYNNEI. The chain's CDR3 is CASRGRVGETQYF. As DNA, the CDR3 is TGTGCCAGCAGAGGGAGGGTCGGAGAGACCCAGTACTTC.

The genes are TRBV2 and TRBJ1-2; D is perhaps TRBD1 (6 bases). CDR3 size: 14 residues. The V and J ends lost 3 bases and 2 bases respectively, with 10 bases between them. Germline V gene data show CDR1 as SNHLY and CDR2 as FYNNEI. CDR3 DNA sequence: TGTGCCAGCAGTGAGACCGACAGGAACTATGGCTACACCTTC. Translated: CASSETDRNYGYTF.

The J gene is TRBJ1-6, the V gene TRBV11-3; no clear D gene. The CDR3 consists of 15 residues. The V gene's germline CDR1 is SGHNT and CDR2 YENEEA. V lost 1 base to trimming and J lost 7 bases, with 11 bases between them. CDR3 sequence reads: CASSLGVGLNSPLHF. The CDR3 DNA reads TGTGCCAGCAGCTTAGGAGTCGGACTAAATTCACCCCTCCACTTT.

This rearrangement joins TRBV7-9 to TRBJ2-1; 12 nucleotides line up with TRBD2. The length of the CDR3 is 16 residues. Germline V lookup: CDR1 SEHNR, CDR2 FQNEAQ (reference sequence). With 5 bases clipped from V and 8 bases from J, the junction kept 10 bases outside the gene matches. CDR3 loop: CASSHHLTSGSHEQFF. CDR3 sequence (DNA): TGTGCCAGCAGCCATCATTTGACTAGCGGGAGCCATGAGCAGTTCTTC.

The chain couples TRBV29-1 to TRBJ2-6; D is undetermined. The germline V gene has CDR1 SQVTM and CDR2 ANQGSEA. The CDR3 contains 16 residues. Trimming stripped 7 bases from V and 0 bases from J, with 16 bases between. CDR3 in amino acids: CSASVDINSGANVLTF. CDR3 bases: TGCAGCGCCTCCGTAGACATCAACTCTGGGGCCAACGTCCTGACTTTC.